What follows are 14 T cell receptor beta chains derived from one specimen sequenced in a study of shared clonotypes between healthy human individuals. Repertoires were generated with immunoSEQ multiplex PCR, while TCRdb's copy carries only in-frame clones and drops some. The sample yields around 550,000 clones, 90% to 95% seen once. The naive CD8 subset, CD45RO-negative cells positively selected for CCR7, excluded terminally differentiated effector memory CD45RA+ cells. The sequenced sample was naive CD8+ T cells sorted from blood. All receptors come from a woman in her thirties in good health.

The DNA of the CDR3 is TGTGCCAGCAGCTTCTTCCCGGGACAGGGGGCGCGGGGCGCGAGCACCGGGGAGCTGTTTTTT. It codes for CASSFFPGQGARGASTGELFF. This chain links TRBV7-6 with TRBJ2-2; TRBD1 agrees at 12 bases. Germline V lookup: CDR1 SGHVS, CDR2 FNYEAQ. This CDR3 has 21 residues. The trim removed 3 bases at V and 4 bases at J, leaving 18 bases unmatched.

This chain uses TRBV27 with TRBJ2-7; no definite D call. Germline V gene lookup returns CDR1 MNHEY and CDR2 SMNVEV (reference sequence). V was trimmed by 2 bases and J by 6 bases, leaving 14 bases between them. The CDR3 is 14 amino acids. CDR3 nucleotides: TGTGCCAGCAGTTTAGGGCGGATGGGCGCCGAGCAGTACTTC. Its translation: CASSLGRMGAEQYF.

The CDR3 loop is CASSWDSTYNEQFF. Written as DNA, the CDR3 is TGCGCCAGCAGCTGGGACTCCACCTACAATGAGCAGTTCTTC. V and J are TRBV5-1 and TRBJ2-1; D might be TRBD2 (6 bases). Germline V gives CDR1 SGHRS, CDR2 YFSETQ. This CDR3 is built from 14 residues. V dropped 3 bases and J dropped 2 bases, with 9 bases sitting between them.

The chain combines TRBV6-5 with TRBJ1-5; D possibly corresponds to TRBD1 (5 bases). V shed 4 bases and J shed 5 bases, with 9 bases lying between them. Germline CDR1 and CDR2: MNHEY and SVGAGI. The CDR3 length is 13 residues. This chain's CDR3 is CASSLGGHQPQHF. CDR3 bases: TGTGCCAGCAGTTTGGGGGGTCATCAGCCCCAGCATTTT.

This clone has only one observation. The chain employs TRBV11-2 and TRBJ2-3; perhaps TRBD2 as D (5 bases). Deletions cut 5 bases from V and 10 bases from J, with 10 bases between. The V gene's germline CDR1 is SGHAT and CDR2 FQNNGV. This CDR3 comprises 11 residues. CDR3 sequence reads: CASSGSVAQYF. CDR3 DNA: TGTGCCAGCAGCGGTAGCGTGGCGCAGTATTTT.

The genes are TRBV5-8 and TRBJ1-5; possible D gene TRBD1, 6 bases. This CDR3 has 18 amino acids. Germline CDR1 SGHTS, CDR2 YDEGEE. V was cut by 1 base and J by 6 bases, with 23 bases left in between. This CDR3 reads CASSLKGRGPPRPQPQHF. As DNA, the CDR3 is TGTGCCAGCAGCTTGAAGGGCAGGGGACCCCCCCGCCCTCAGCCCCAGCATTTT.

V usage is TRBV11-2 and J usage is TRBJ2-2; 9 nucleotides agree with TRBD2. The CDR3 is 16 residues long. J was trimmed by 1 base and V by 5 bases; bases with no gene match: 5. Germline V gene data show CDR1 as SGHAT and CDR2 as FQNNGV. The CDR3 nucleotides are TGTGCCAGCAGCAGGACTAGCGATTGGAACACCGGGGAGCTGTTTTTT. Its protein is CASSRTSDWNTGELFF.

This clone was picked up a small number of times. V is TRBV28 and J is TRBJ1-5; perhaps TRBD1 as D (5 bases). CDR1 MDHEN and CDR2 SYDVKM come from the germline V gene. There are 14 residues in the CDR3. V was clipped by 3 bases and J by 7 bases, with 13 bases between them. The CDR3 DNA reads as TGTGCCAGCAGTTTCCGCCCTGGGGACCAGCCCCAGCATTTT. It specifies CASSFRPGDQPQHF.

The chain has TRBV7-8 and TRBJ2-7, with TRBD1 as a possible D gene (6 bases). V dropped 4 bases and J dropped 0 bases, with 7 bases sitting between them. CDR3 size: 13 residues. CDR1 is SGHVS, CDR2 FQNEAQ, per germline. Here the CDR3 DNA reads TGTGCCAGCAGCTGGGACAACTCCTACGAGCAGTACTTC. Protein sequence: CASSWDNSYEQYF.

The count of this clone is one. The genes are TRBV27 and TRBJ2-7, with D perhaps being TRBD1 or TRBD2 (5 bases each). The V end lost 6 bases, the J end lost 4 bases, and 22 bases lay between the germline ends. Germline assignment: CDR1 MNHEY and CDR2 SMNVEV (reference sequence). CDR3 length: 16 residues. The CDR3 DNA is TGTGCCAGCAGGCCGTTGAGGGACCAAGGGGTATACGAGCAGTACTTC. This sequence encodes CASRPLRDQGVYEQYF.

This chain uses TRBV5-4 with TRBJ1-4; 10 nucleotides agree with TRBD1. This CDR3 contains 16 residues. Losses at the gene ends were 0 bases for V and 5 bases for J; bases not matched to a gene: 4. Germline CDR1 is SGHNT and CDR2 is YYREEE (reference sequence). The CDR3 DNA reads TGTGCCAGCAGCTTGGACGGGACAGGGGCGAATGAAAAACTGTTTTTT. Translating it yields CASSLDGTGANEKLFF.

This sequence joins TRBV11-2 and TRBJ2-2, with 9 bases lining up with TRBD1. Germline V gene lookup returns CDR1 SGHAT and CDR2 FQNNGV. The CDR3 has 13 amino acids. J was trimmed by 6 bases and V by 8 bases; bases with no gene match: 4. The CDR3 DNA reads TGTGCCAGCCACCGGGACAGGGCCGGGGAGCTGTTTTTT. This codes for CASHRDRAGELFF.

The gene calls are TRBV14 and TRBJ1-1; D uncertain. This CDR3 has 16 amino acids. The germline gives CDR1 SGHDN, CDR2 FVKESK. V gave up 0 bases and J gave up 0 bases, with 11 bases separating them. The CDR3 protein is CASSQEIGQVNTEAFF. The CDR3 nucleotides read TGTGCCAGCAGCCAAGAGATCGGGCAGGTGAACACTGAAGCTTTCTTT.

This sequence joins TRBV7-2 and TRBJ2-5; no definite D call. The DNA matches TRBJ2-7 better at its end, which makes the J call doubtful. There are 16 residues in the CDR3. Germline lookup yields CDR1 SGHTA and CDR2 FQGNSA. The CDR3 bases are TGTGCCAGCAGCTTTGGTCTAATTCTAGACCGCGGCGAGCAGTACTTC. Translation gives CASSFGLILDRGEQYF.